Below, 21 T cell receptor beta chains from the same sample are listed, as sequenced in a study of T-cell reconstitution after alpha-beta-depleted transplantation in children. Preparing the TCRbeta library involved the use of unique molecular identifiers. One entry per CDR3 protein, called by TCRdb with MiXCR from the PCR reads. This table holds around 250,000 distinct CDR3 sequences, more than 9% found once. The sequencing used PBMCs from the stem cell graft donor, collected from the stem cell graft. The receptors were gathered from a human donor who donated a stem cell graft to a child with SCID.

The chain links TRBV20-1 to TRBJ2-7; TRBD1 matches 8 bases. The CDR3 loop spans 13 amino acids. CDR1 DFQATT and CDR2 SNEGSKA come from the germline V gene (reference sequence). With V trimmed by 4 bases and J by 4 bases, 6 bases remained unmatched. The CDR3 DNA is TGCAGTGCTAATAGTGACAGGGGATACGAGCAGTACTTC. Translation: CSANSDRGYEQYF.

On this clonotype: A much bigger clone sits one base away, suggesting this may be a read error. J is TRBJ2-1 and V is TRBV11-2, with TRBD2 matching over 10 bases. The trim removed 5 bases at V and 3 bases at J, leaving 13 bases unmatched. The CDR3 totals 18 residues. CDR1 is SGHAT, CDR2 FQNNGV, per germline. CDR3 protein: CASSPYSLAGVFYNEQFF. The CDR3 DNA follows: TGTGCCAGCAGCCCCTATTCCCTAGCGGGGGTGTTCTACAATGAGCAGTTCTTC.

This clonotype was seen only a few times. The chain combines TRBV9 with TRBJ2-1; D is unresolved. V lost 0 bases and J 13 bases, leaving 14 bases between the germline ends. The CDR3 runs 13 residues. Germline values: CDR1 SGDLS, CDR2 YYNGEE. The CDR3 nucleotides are TGTGCCAGCAGCGTAGCCGGCGGCTCCGGACAGTTCTTC. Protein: CASSVAGGSGQFF.

CDR3 coding DNA: TGCAGTGCTAGAGCCGCCACCGAAAAACTGTTTTTT. This gives the protein CSARAATEKLFF. The rearrangement uses TRBV20-1 and TRBJ1-4; D ambiguous. V gave up 1 base and J gave up 8 bases, with 8 bases separating them. The germline V gene encodes CDR1 DFQATT and CDR2 SNEGSKA (reference sequence). This CDR3 region has 12 residues.

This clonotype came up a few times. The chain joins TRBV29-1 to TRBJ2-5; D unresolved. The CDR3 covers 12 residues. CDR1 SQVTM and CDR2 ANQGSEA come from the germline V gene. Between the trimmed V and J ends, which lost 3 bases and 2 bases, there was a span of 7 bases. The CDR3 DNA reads TGCAGCGTTGACGGTTCTCAAGAGACCCAGTACTTC. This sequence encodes CSVDGSQETQYF.

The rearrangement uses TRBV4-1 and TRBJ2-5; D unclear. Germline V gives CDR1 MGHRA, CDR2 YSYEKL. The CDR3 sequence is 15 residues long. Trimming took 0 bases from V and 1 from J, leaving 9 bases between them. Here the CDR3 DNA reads TGCGCCAGCAGCCAAGAAGGCCGGCTCCAAGAGACCCAGTACTTC. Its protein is CASSQEGRLQETQYF.

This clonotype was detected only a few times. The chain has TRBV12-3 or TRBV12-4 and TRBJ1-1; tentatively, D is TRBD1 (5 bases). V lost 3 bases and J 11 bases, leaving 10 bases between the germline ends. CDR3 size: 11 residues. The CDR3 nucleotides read TGTGCCAGCAGTTTCGGGACGGTGGCTTTCTTT. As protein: CASSFGTVAFF.

The CDR3 here is CASSFRLAGELFF. The CDR3 DNA is TGTGCCAGCAGCTTTCGACTAGCCGGGGAGCTGTTTTTT. This chain links TRBV7-2 with TRBJ2-2; D is perhaps TRBD2 (6 bases). The CDR3 length is 13 residues. V lost 3 bases to trimming and J lost 6 bases, with 8 bases between them. From germline, CDR1 is SGHTA and CDR2 FQGNSA.

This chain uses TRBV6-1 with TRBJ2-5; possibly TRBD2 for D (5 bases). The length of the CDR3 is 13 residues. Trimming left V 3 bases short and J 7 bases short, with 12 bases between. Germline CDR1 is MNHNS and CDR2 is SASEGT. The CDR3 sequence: CASSDLAWGTQYF. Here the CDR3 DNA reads TGTGCCAGCAGTGACTTAGCGTGGGGGACCCAGTACTTC.

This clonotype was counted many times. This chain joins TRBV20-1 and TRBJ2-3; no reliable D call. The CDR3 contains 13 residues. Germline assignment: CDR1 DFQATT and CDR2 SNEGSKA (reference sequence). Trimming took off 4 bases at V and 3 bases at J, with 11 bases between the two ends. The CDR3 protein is CSAIDTRTDTQYF. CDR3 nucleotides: TGCAGTGCTATCGACACACGAACAGATACGCAGTATTTT.

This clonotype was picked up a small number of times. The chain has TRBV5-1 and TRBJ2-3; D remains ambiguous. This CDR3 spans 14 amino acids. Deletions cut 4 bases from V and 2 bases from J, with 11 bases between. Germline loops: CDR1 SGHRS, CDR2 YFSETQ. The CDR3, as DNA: TGCGCCAGCAGCCTGGACGCCAACACAGATACGCAGTATTTT. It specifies CASSLDANTDTQYF.

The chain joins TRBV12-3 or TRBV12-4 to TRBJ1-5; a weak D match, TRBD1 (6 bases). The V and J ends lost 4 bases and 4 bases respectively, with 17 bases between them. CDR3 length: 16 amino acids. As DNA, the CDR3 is TGTGCCAGCAGTTGGAATAAAGGAAGGGGGAATCAGCCCCAGCATTTT. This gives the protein CASSWNKGRGNQPQHF.

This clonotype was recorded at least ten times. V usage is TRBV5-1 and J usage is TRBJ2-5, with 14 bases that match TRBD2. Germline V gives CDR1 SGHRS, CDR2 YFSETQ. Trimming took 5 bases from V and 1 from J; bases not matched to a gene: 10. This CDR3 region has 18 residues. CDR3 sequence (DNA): TGCGCCAGCAGGTTCTATACCGGACTAGCGGGGGGCCAAGAGACCCAGTACTTC. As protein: CASRFYTGLAGGQETQYF.

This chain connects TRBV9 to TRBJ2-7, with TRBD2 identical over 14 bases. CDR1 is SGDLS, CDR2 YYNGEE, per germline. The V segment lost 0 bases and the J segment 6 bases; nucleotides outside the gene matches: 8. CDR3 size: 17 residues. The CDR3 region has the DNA TGTGCCAGCAGCGTAGCGACTAGCGGGGGGGAAAGGGGCGAGCAGTACTTC. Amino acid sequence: CASSVATSGGERGEQYF. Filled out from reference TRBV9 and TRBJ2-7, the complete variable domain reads DSGVTQTPKHLITATGQRVTLRCSPRSGDLSVYWYQQSLDQGLQFLIQYYNGEERAKGNILERFSAQQFPDLHSELNLSSLELGDSALYFCASSVATSGGERGEQYFGPGTRLTVT.

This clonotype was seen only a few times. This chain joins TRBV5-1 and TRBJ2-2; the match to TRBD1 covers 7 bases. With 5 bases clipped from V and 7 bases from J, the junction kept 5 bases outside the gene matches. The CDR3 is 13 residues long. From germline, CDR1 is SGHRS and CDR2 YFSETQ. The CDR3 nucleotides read TGCGCCAGCAGTTCCACAGGGGTCGGGGAGCTGTTTTTT. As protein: CASSSTGVGELFF.

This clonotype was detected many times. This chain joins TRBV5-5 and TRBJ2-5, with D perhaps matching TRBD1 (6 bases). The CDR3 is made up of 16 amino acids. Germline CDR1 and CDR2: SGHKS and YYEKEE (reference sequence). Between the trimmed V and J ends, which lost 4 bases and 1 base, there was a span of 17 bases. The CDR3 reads CASSPFAGTSQETQYF. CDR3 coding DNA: TGTGCCAGCAGCCCTTTTGCCGGGACAAGCCAAGAGACCCAGTACTTC.

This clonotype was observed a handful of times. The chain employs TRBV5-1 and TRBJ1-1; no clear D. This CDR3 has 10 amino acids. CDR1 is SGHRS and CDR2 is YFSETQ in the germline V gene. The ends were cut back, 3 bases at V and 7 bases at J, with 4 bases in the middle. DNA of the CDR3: TGCGCCAGCAGCTCGGGTGAAGCTTTCTTT. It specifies CASSSGEAFF.

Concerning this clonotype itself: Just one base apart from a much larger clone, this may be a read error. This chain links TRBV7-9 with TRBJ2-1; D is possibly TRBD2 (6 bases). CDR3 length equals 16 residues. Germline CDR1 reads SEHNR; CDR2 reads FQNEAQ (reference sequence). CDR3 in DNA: TGTTCCAGCAGCCAATTAACCGGGGGATCCTACAATGAGCAGTTCTTC. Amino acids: CSSSQLTGGSYNEQFF.

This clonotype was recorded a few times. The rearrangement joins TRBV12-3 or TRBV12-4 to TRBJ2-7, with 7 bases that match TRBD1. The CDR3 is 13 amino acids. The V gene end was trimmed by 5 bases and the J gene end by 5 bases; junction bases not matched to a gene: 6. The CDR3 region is CASSGTDFHEQYF. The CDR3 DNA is TGTGCCAGCAGTGGGACAGACTTCCACGAGCAGTACTTC.

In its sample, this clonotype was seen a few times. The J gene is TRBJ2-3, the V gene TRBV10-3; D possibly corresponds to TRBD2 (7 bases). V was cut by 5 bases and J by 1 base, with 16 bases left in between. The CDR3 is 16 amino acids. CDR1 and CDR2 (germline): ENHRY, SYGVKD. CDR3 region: CAISPLAGAGTDTQYF. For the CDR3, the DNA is TGTGCCATCAGTCCCCTCGCGGGGGCAGGCACAGATACGCAGTATTTT.

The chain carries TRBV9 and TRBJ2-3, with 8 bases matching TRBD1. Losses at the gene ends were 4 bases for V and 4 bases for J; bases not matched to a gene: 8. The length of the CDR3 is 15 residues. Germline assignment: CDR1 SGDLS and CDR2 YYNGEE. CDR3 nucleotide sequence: TGTGCCAGCAGCCTAAATCCGACAGGGGCAGATACGCAGTATTTT. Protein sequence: CASSLNPTGADTQYF.